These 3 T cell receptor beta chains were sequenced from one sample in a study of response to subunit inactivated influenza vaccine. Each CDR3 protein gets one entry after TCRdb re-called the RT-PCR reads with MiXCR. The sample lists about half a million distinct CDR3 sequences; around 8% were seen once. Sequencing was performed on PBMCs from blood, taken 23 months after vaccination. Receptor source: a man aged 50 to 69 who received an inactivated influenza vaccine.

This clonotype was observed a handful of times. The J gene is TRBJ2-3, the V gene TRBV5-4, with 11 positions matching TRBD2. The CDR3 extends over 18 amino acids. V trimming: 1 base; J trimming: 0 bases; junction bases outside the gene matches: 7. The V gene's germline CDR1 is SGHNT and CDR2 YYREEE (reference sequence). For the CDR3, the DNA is TGTGCCAGCAGCTTGAGGGGACTAGCGGACCAAAGCACAGATACGCAGTATTTT. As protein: CASSLRGLADQSTDTQYF.

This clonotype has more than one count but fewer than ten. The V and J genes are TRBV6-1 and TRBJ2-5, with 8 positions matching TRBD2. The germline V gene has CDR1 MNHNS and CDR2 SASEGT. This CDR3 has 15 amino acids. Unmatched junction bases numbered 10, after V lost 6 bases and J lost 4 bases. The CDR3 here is CASRGAGGPPETQYF. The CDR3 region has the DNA TGTGCCAGCAGAGGGGCGGGGGGTCCCCCAGAGACCCAGTACTTC.

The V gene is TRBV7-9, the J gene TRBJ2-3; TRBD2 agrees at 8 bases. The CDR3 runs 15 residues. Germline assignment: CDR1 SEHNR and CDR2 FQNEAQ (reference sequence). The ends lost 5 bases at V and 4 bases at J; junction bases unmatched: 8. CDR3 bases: TGTGCCAGCAGCGCCGGACTAGCTTCCGCAGATACGCAGTATTTT. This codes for CASSAGLASADTQYF.